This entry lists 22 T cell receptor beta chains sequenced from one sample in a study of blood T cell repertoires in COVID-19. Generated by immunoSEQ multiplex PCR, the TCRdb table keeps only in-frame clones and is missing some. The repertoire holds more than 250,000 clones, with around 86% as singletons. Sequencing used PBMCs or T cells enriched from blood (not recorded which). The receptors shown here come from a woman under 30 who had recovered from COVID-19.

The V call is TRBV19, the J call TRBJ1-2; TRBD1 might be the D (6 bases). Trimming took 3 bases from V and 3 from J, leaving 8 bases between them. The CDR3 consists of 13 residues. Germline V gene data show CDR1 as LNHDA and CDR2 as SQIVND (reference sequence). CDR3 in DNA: TGTGCCAGTAGTATGGGACAAGACTATGGCTACACCTTC. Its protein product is CASSMGQDYGYTF.

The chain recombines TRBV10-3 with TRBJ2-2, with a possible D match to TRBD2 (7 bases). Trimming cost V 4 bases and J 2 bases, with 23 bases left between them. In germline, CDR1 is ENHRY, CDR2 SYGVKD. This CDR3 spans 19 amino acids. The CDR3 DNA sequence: TGTGCCATCAGTGGACGGGAGGCCAGGGGCGAGGAAAACACCGGGGAGCTGTTTTTT. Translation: CAISGREARGEENTGELFF.

The CDR3 here is CASSLAPGTQYF. Written as DNA, the CDR3 is TGTGCCAGCAGCTTAGCCCCGGGGACCCAGTACTTC. The chain is built from TRBV13 and TRBJ2-5; D not certain. The germline V gene has CDR1 PRHDT and CDR2 FYEKMQ (reference sequence). The CDR3 consists of 12 residues. Deletions cut 1 base from V and 7 bases from J, with 7 bases between.

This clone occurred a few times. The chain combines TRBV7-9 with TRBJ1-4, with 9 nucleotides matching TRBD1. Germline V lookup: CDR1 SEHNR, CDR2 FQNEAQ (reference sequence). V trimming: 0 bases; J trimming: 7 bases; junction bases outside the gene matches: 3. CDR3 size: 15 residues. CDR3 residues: CASSLATGGSEKLFF. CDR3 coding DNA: TGTGCCAGCAGCTTAGCGACAGGGGGGTCTGAAAAACTGTTTTTT.

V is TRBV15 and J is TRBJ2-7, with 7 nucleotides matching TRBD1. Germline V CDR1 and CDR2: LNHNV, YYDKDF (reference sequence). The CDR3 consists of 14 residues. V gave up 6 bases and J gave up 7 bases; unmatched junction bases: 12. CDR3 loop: CATSLGQSSREQYF. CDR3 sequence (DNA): TGTGCCACCAGTCTGGGACAGTCCTCTCGGGAGCAGTACTTC.

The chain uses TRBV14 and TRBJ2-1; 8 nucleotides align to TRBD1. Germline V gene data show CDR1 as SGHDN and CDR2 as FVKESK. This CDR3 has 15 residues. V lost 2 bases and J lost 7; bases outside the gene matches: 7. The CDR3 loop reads CASSQQGAVRNEQFF. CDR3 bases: TGTGCCAGCAGCCAACAGGGGGCAGTTAGAAATGAGCAGTTCTTC.

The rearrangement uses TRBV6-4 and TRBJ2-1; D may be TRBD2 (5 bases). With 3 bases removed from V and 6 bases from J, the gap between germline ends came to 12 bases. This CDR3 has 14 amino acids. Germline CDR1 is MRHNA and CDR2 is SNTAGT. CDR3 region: CASSEEGGSNEQFF. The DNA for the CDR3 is TGTGCCAGCAGTGAAGAGGGCGGATCCAATGAGCAGTTCTTC.

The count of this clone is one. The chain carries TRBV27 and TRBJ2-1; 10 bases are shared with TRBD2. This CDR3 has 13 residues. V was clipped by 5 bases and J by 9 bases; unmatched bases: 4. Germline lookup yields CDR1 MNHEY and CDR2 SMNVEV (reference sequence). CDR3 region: CASSISGGIEQFF. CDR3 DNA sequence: TGTGCCAGCAGTATTAGCGGGGGGATTGAGCAGTTCTTC.

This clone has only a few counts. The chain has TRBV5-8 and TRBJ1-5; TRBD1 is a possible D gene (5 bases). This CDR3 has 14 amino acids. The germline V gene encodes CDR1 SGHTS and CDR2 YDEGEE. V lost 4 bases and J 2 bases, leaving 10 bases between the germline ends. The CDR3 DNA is TGTGCCAGCAGCGGGGGACTAGGCAATCAGCCCCAGCATTTT. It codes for CASSGGLGNQPQHF.

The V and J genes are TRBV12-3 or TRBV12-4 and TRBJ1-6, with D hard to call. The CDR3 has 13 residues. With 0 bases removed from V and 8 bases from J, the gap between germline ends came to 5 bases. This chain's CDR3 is CASSLAEDSPLHF. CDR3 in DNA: TGTGCCAGCAGTTTAGCGGAGGATTCACCCCTCCACTTT.

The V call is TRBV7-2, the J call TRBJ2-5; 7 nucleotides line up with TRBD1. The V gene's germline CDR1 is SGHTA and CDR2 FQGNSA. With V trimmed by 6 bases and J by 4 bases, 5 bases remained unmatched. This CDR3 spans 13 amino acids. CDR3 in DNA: TGTGCCAGCAGTTCACCAGGGGGAGAGACCCAGTACTTC. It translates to CASSSPGGETQYF.

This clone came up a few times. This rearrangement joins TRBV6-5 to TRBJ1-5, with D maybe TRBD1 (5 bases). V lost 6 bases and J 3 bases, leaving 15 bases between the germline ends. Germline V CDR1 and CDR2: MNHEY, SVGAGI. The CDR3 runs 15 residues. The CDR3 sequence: CASSSSRENNQPQHF. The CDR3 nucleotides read TGTGCCAGCAGCTCATCCAGGGAAAACAATCAGCCCCAGCATTTT.

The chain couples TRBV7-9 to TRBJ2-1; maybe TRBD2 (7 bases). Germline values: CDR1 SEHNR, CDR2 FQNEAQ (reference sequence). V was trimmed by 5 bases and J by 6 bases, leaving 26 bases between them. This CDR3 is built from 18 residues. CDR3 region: CASSDLFSAGGRINEQFF. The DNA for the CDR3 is TGTGCCAGCAGCGACCTTTTCTCTGCCGGGGGGCGAATCAATGAGCAGTTCTTC.

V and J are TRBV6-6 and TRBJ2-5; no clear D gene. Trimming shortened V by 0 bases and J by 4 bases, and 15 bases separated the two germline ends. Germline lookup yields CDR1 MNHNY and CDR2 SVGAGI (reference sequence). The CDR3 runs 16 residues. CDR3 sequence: CASSYSVKVTRETQYF. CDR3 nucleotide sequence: TGTGCCAGCAGTTACTCGGTTAAGGTGACTCGAGAGACCCAGTACTTC.

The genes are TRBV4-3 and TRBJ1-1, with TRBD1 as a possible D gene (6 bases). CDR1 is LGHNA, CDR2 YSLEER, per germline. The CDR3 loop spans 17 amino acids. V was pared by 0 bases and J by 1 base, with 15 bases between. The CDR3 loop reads CASSQDSGRGGNTEAFF. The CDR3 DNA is TGCGCCAGCAGCCAAGATTCTGGCAGAGGGGGGAACACTGAAGCTTTCTTT.

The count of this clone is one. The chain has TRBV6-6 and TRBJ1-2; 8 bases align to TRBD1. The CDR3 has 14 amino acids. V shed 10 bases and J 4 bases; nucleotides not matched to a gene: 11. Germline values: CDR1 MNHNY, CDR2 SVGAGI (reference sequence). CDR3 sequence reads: CATHNTGGGYGYTF. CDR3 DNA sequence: TGTGCCACCCACAATACAGGGGGTGGCTATGGCTACACCTTC.

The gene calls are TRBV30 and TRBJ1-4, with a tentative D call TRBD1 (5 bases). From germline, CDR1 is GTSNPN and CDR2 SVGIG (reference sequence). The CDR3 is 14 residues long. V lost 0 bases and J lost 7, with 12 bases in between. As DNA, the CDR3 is TGTGCCTGGAGTGTGGGGGGAGAGGGTGAAAAACTGTTTTTT. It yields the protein CAWSVGGEGEKLFF.

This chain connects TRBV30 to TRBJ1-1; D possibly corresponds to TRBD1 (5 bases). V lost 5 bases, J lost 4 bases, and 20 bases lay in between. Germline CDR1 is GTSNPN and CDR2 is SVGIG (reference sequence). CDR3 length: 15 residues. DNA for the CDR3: TGTGCCTGGGGCCACGGAGGGGTTGGGGTCACTGAAGCTTTCTTT. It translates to CAWGHGGVGVTEAFF.

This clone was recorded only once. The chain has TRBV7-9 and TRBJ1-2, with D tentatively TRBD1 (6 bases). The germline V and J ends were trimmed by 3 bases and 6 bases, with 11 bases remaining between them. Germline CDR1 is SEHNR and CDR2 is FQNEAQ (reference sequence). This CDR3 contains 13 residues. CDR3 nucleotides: TGTGCCAGCAGCTTCCAGGGGAGCAATGGCTACACCTTC. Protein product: CASSFQGSNGYTF.

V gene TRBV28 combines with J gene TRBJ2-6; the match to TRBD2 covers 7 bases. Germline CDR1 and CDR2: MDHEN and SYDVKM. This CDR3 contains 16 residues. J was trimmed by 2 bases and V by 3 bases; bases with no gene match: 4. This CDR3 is CASSLGGKAGANVLTF. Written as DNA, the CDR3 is TGTGCCAGCAGTTTGGGGGGGAAGGCTGGGGCCAACGTCCTGACTTTC.

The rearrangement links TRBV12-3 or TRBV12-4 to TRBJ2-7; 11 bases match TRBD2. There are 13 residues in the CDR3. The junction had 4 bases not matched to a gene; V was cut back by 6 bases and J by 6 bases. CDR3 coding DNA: TGTGCCAGCAGCCCCGGGACTAGCGGCGAGCAGTACTTC. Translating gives CASSPGTSGEQYF.

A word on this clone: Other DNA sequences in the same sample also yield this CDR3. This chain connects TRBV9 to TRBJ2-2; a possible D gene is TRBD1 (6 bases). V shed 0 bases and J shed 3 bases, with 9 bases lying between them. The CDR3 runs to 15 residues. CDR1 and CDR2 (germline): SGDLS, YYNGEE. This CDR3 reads CASSVGQGYTGELFF. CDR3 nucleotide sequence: TGTGCCAGCAGCGTAGGGCAGGGGTACACCGGGGAGCTGTTTTTT.